This T cell receptor beta chain emerged from a study of blood T cell repertoires in COVID-19. As for the study in general: Samples taken during acute and convalescent COVID-19 were collected in the United States, Italy and Spain. T cells, B-cell-depleted T cells, or PBMCs supplied cDNA or gDNA.

The CDR3 sequence is 12 residues long. Between the trimmed V and J ends, which lost 5 bases and 11 bases, there was a span of 15 bases. Germline CDR1 reads SGHVS; CDR2 reads FQNEAQ. Original handling: From reference gene primer amplification, estimates of nucleated cell counts were derived. Repertoires were generated with immunoSEQ multiplex PCR, while TCRdb's copy carries only in-frame clones and drops some. D and trimming come from the DNA, and the V and J calls and clone size come from that table. The sample carries around 290,000 clones, approximately 89% recorded once. This chain links TRBV7-8 with TRBJ1-1, with D hard to call. The source of this sequence is a woman in her fifties or sixties who had recovered from COVID-19. Material for sequencing was peripheral blood. This chain's CDR3 is CASSPTGPVAFF. CDR3 sequence (DNA): TGTGCCAGCAGCCCGACTGGTCCAGTCGCTTTCTTT.